This entry describes one T cell receptor (beta chain). Its specificity is not known. The entry originates in a study of identical twins. Study results and caveats: Excess sharing by twins proved weaker in beta out-of-frame sequences. Cord blood beta clonotypes present at high abundance carried fewer insertions; no such pattern appeared in memory repertoires.

After removal of 4 bases from V and 5 bases from J, the junction contained 5 bases not matched to a gene. Germline assignment: CDR1 SGHNT and CDR2 YENEEA. This CDR3 spans 15 amino acids. Carrying unique molecular identifiers, the cDNA also gained a universal primer site through template switching. From the 5' RACE reads, TCRdb called clonotypes with MiXCR, one entry per CDR3 protein. The table lists under 900,000 distinct CDR3 sequences, roughly 20% of them singletons. These data were likewise used in another study, on T cells expressing NK-cell markers. That report adds: Obtained from sorted CD3+CD56+NKG2C+, CD3+CD56+NKG2C- and CD3+CD56-NKG2C+ T cells were the TCR beta repertoires.

Sample: PBMCs. The rearrangement links TRBV11-3 to TRBJ2-1; 10 bases are shared with TRBD2. This clonotype originated in a woman aged 18-35 years in good health. This CDR3 reads CASSWRTSGDNEQFF. CDR3 bases: TGTGCCAGCAGCTGGCGGACTAGCGGAGACAATGAGCAGTTCTTC.